One and the same sample provided the 27 T cell receptor beta chains below, sequenced in a study of T cells of healthy individuals. TCRdb redid the calling of the 5' RACE reads with MiXCR, one entry per CDR3 protein. This sample has approximately 52,000 distinct CDR3 sequences, with over 12% found just once. All receptors come from a human donor in good health.

The chain couples TRBV20-1 to TRBJ2-1; D ambiguous. V shed 1 base and J shed 9 bases, with 7 bases lying between them. This CDR3 spans 11 amino acids. The V gene's germline CDR1 is DFQATT and CDR2 SNEGSKA (reference sequence). The CDR3 region has the DNA TGCAGTGCTAGAGGTTTCGGTGAGCAGTTCTTC. It codes for CSARGFGEQFF.

This clonotype was counted ten times or more. The chain recombines TRBV5-4 with TRBJ2-2; D ambiguous. This CDR3 comprises 15 residues. Germline V lookup: CDR1 SGHNT, CDR2 YYREEE (reference sequence). Trimming stripped 3 bases from V and 5 bases from J, with 14 bases between. Written as DNA, the CDR3 is TGTGCCAGCAGCTCCCGGGTAGCATCGACCGGGGAGCTGTTTTTT. Amino acids: CASSSRVASTGELFF.

This clonotype was seen repeatedly, ten times or more. This chain connects TRBV20-1 to TRBJ1-1; D call uncertain. CDR1 is DFQATT, CDR2 SNEGSKA, per germline (reference sequence). This CDR3 has 13 amino acids. The V end lost 6 bases, the J end lost 0 bases, and 11 bases lay between the germline ends. DNA for the CDR3: TGCAGTGCGCCAGTACTAATGAACACTGAAGCTTTCTTT. Encoded protein: CSAPVLMNTEAFF.

This clonotype was seen at least ten times. The chain links TRBV7-8 to TRBJ1-5; 10 bases line up with TRBD1. The germline V gene has CDR1 SGHVS and CDR2 FQNEAQ. The CDR3 length is 15 residues. V gave up 5 bases and J gave up 8 bases; unmatched junction bases: 9. The CDR3 reads CASSHGQGDVEPQHF. The CDR3 DNA reads as TGTGCCAGCAGCCATGGACAGGGGGATGTAGAGCCCCAGCATTTT.

This clonotype appeared a few times. The J gene is TRBJ2-3, the V gene TRBV18; 7 nucleotides align to TRBD1. J lost 3 bases, V lost 1 base, and 7 bases had no gene match. Looked up from germline, CDR1 is KGHSH and CDR2 is LQKENI. This CDR3 has 16 amino acids. The CDR3 reads CASSPRDRPLTDTQYF. The CDR3 DNA reads as TGTGCCAGCTCACCACGGGACAGACCCCTTACAGATACGCAGTATTTT.

This clonotype came up a few times. The chain is built from TRBV7-2 and TRBJ2-5; a possible D gene is TRBD1 (5 bases). The V end was cut by 4 bases, the J end by 5 bases, with 14 bases between. The germline gives CDR1 SGHTA, CDR2 FQGNSA. The CDR3 runs to 14 residues. CDR3 region: CASSSTGVWETQYF. The CDR3 coding sequence is TGTGCCAGCAGCTCAACAGGAGTTTGGGAGACCCAGTACTTC.

The CDR3, as DNA: TGTGCCACCAGGACTAGCGGGAGGAGGGATGAGCAGTTCTTC. Residues: CATRTSGRRDEQFF. The rearrangement joins TRBV6-2 or TRBV6-3 to TRBJ2-1, with TRBD2 matching 14 bases. In germline, CDR1 is MNHEY, CDR2 SVGEGT. The CDR3 is made up of 14 amino acids. V gave up 10 bases and J gave up 8 bases; unmatched junction bases: 7.

The gene calls are TRBV6-2 or TRBV6-3 and TRBJ2-5; D ambiguous. CDR3 length: 15 amino acids. V lost 6 bases, J lost 1 base, and 15 bases lay in between. The germline CDR1 and CDR2 sequences are MNHEY and SVGEGT. For the CDR3, the DNA is TGTGCCAGCAGCCTGAATCGCGGCGTCCAAGAGACCCAGTACTTC. Encoded protein: CASSLNRGVQETQYF.

This clonotype was detected ten times or more. This chain links TRBV11-2 with TRBJ2-3, with 8 nucleotides matching TRBD1. The CDR3 length is 15 residues. Germline loops: CDR1 SGHAT, CDR2 FQNNGV. With 4 bases clipped from V and 6 bases from J, the junction kept 9 bases outside the gene matches. CDR3 in amino acids: CASSSSQGAQDTQYF. The CDR3 DNA is TGTGCCAGCAGCTCCTCCCAGGGGGCACAGGATACGCAGTATTTT.

This clonotype was seen repeatedly, ten times or more. The V call is TRBV30, the J call TRBJ1-6; D is possibly TRBD1 (5 bases). The CDR3 contains 14 residues. Germline V gene data show CDR1 as GTSNPN and CDR2 as SVGIG (reference sequence). V lost 4 bases to trimming and J lost 7 bases, with 14 bases between them. In DNA form, the CDR3 reads TGTGCCTGGATCCTCGGGGCACCGAATTCACCCCTCCACTTT. Amino acid sequence: CAWILGAPNSPLHF.

This clonotype was recorded many times. The chain recombines TRBV20-1 with TRBJ2-3; D is perhaps TRBD2 (5 bases). Germline assignment: CDR1 DFQATT and CDR2 SNEGSKA (reference sequence). The CDR3 sequence is 15 residues long. V lost 0 bases and J lost 4, with 14 bases in between. CDR3 protein: CSARDLGSGADTQYF. The CDR3 DNA sequence: TGCAGTGCTAGAGACCTGGGGTCCGGGGCAGATACGCAGTATTTT.

In its sample, this clonotype was seen many times. The rearrangement joins TRBV4-3 to TRBJ2-4; 8 bases are a match to TRBD2. CDR1 is LGHNA and CDR2 is YSLEER in the germline V gene. V was pared by 4 bases and J by 7 bases, with 15 bases of the junction left unmatched. This CDR3 contains 17 residues. CDR3: CASSLALRGVSRNIQYF. CDR3 sequence (DNA): TGCGCCAGCAGCCTGGCCCTGCGGGGGGTTTCCAGGAACATTCAGTACTTC.

This clonotype occurred many times. V usage is TRBV19 and J usage is TRBJ2-7, with 7 bases that match TRBD2. This CDR3 is 15 amino acids long. The trim removed 8 bases at V and 0 bases at J, leaving 10 bases unmatched. Germline CDR1 reads LNHDA; CDR2 reads SQIVND (reference sequence). The CDR3 DNA reads TGTGCCAGTGGGTTGATGAAGCGGGGCTCCTACGAGCAGTACTTC. This translates into CASGLMKRGSYEQYF.

This clonotype was observed a few times. The chain is built from TRBV3-1 and TRBJ2-7, with D perhaps matching TRBD1 or TRBD2 (5 bases each). Trimming took 7 bases from V and 2 from J, leaving 18 bases between them. Germline V gene sequence: CDR1 LGHDT, CDR2 YNNKEL (reference sequence). This CDR3 comprises 15 residues. CDR3 loop: CASTIGTSFAYEQYF. DNA of the CDR3: TGTGCCAGCACCATAGGGACGTCTTTCGCCTACGAGCAGTACTTC.

This clonotype was seen many times. The V gene is TRBV18, the J gene TRBJ2-5, with D unresolved. The germline gives CDR1 KGHSH, CDR2 LQKENI. The CDR3 is 11 amino acids. V was pared by 5 bases and J by 3 bases, with 4 bases between. The DNA of the CDR3 is TGTGCCAGCTCAGAAGAAGAGACCCAGTACTTC. Its translation is CASSEEETQYF.

This clonotype was counted ten times or more. The CDR3 DNA is TGTGCCAGCAGCTCGGACTCCCTCGACACCGGGGAGCTGTTTTTT. Its protein product is CASSSDSLDTGELFF. The chain joins TRBV7-2 to TRBJ2-2; D might be TRBD2 (5 bases). The CDR3 sequence is 15 residues long. The germline V gene has CDR1 SGHTA and CDR2 FQGNSA. Trimming removed 4 bases at V and 3 bases at J, with 12 bases between.

CDR3 in amino acids: CASSDQGQINSPLHF. The DNA for the CDR3 is TGTGCCAGCAGTGATCAGGGACAGATTAATTCACCCCTCCACTTT. The chain couples TRBV6-1 to TRBJ1-6; 7 nucleotides match TRBD1. The J segment lost 6 bases and the V segment lost 3 bases, leaving 5 bases of the junction unmatched. Germline V gene sequence: CDR1 MNHNS, CDR2 SASEGT. The CDR3 totals 15 residues.

V usage is TRBV2 and J usage is TRBJ2-7, with TRBD2 matching 8 bases. The CDR3 consists of 16 residues. CDR1 SNHLY and CDR2 FYNNEI come from the germline V gene. V was pared by 3 bases and J by 5 bases, with 12 bases of the junction left unmatched. CDR3 in DNA: TGTGCCAGCAGTGAGGCCGGGGGGGCCGCTTCACACGAGCAGTACTTC. This encodes CASSEAGGAASHEQYF.

The J gene is TRBJ2-5, the V gene TRBV12-3 or TRBV12-4, with 7 bases that match TRBD1. V trimming: 10 bases; J trimming: 1 base; junction bases outside the gene matches: 9. This CDR3 spans 14 amino acids. The DNA for the CDR3 is TGTGCCACTACCCCCGGACAGGTCCAAGAGACCCAGTACTTC. Translation gives CATTPGQVQETQYF.

A remark on this clonotype: This could be a read error, since a much larger clone is one nucleotide away. The genes are TRBV7-8 and TRBJ2-3, with a tentative D call TRBD2 (7 bases). Germline V CDR1 and CDR2: SGHVS, FQNEAQ. The CDR3 has 20 amino acids. V lost 1 base and J lost 4, with 27 bases in between. CDR3 sequence reads: CASSLVPLGGAEYRPDTQYF. The CDR3 bases are TGTGCCAGCAGCTTAGTTCCGTTGGGGGGGGCAGAATATCGTCCAGATACGCAGTATTTT.

At least ten counts were recorded for this clonotype. This sequence joins TRBV27 and TRBJ1-4; 8 nucleotides agree with TRBD1. The CDR3 totals 13 residues. J gave up 6 bases and V 6 bases, and 3 bases lay outside the gene matches. Germline assignment: CDR1 MNHEY and CDR2 SMNVEV (reference sequence). The chain's CDR3 is CASRGQGDEKLFF. CDR3 sequence (DNA): TGTGCCAGCAGAGGACAGGGCGATGAAAAACTGTTTTTT.

The rearrangement joins TRBV20-1 to TRBJ1-1, with D maybe TRBD1 (5 bases). This CDR3 is 15 amino acids long. The V end lost 3 bases, the J end lost 2 bases, and 16 bases lay between the germline ends. Germline V CDR1 and CDR2: DFQATT, SNEGSKA (reference sequence). CDR3 sequence reads: CSASPSTADNTEAFF. CDR3 in DNA: TGCAGTGCTAGCCCATCGACAGCAGATAACACTGAAGCTTTCTTT.

This clonotype was recorded a few times. V and J are TRBV6-2 or TRBV6-3 and TRBJ1-5; D is ambiguous. The CDR3 is made up of 18 amino acids. The germline gives CDR1 MNHEY, CDR2 SVGEGT. V lost 5 bases to trimming and J lost 3 bases, with 23 bases between them. The CDR3 is CASSRPRASAGLNQPQHF. CDR3 DNA: TGTGCCAGCAGTCGCCCCCGGGCCTCGGCAGGTCTCAATCAGCCCCAGCATTTT.

In its sample, this clonotype was seen a few times. V is TRBV20-1 and J is TRBJ1-5, with D possibly being TRBD1 (6 bases). The germline V gene encodes CDR1 DFQATT and CDR2 SNEGSKA (reference sequence). This CDR3 comprises 16 residues. Trimming pared 3 bases from V and 3 bases from J, leaving 18 bases between. The chain's CDR3 is CSASPQTGRPNQPQHF. The CDR3 bases are TGCAGTGCTAGCCCCCAAACAGGGCGCCCCAATCAGCCCCAGCATTTT.

The V and J genes are TRBV6-2 or TRBV6-3 and TRBJ1-1; D is possibly TRBD1 (5 bases). The CDR3 has 12 residues. Germline V CDR1 and CDR2: MNHEY, SVGEGT. V dropped 7 bases and J dropped 4 bases, with 10 bases sitting between them. The CDR3 here is CASTSRGTEAFF. In nucleotides, the CDR3 is TGTGCCAGCACGTCGAGGGGCACTGAAGCTTTCTTT.

This clonotype was counted a few times. This chain joins TRBV3-1 and TRBJ2-7; 11 positions agree with TRBD1. This CDR3 comprises 15 residues. CDR1 is LGHDT and CDR2 is YNNKEL in the germline V gene (reference sequence). The V and J ends lost 1 base and 6 bases, in that order; junction bases with no gene match: 5. In nucleotides, the CDR3 is TGTGCCAGCAGCCAAGCTCCCGGGACAGGGGGCGAGCAGTACTTC. Amino acids: CASSQAPGTGGEQYF.

Details on this clonotype: This may be a read error, as it is one base from a much larger clone. The gene calls are TRBV2 and TRBJ2-1; the D gene is possibly TRBD1 (6 bases). The V gene's germline CDR1 is SNHLY and CDR2 FYNNEI. V was shortened by 5 bases and J by 9 bases, with 17 bases between the two germline ends. The CDR3 consists of 14 residues. The CDR3 DNA sequence: TGTGCCAGCAGTCCGGGACACCTCCTGAGTGAGCAGTTCTTC. Its protein is CASSPGHLLSEQFF.